These T cell receptor beta chains were read from a single sample in a study of shared clonotypes between healthy human individuals. Here immunoSEQ multiplex PCR was the method, and the copy in TCRdb shows in-frame clones only, minus some. This sample has about 2.4 million clones; roughly 93% occur once, and the top ten carry approximately 0.36%. Sample: naive CD4+ T cells from PBMCs. These receptors all stem from a young man in good health. Some clones in this sample may be carry-over from other donors' samples. The CDR3 runs from the conserved cysteine through the conserved F or W. D genes are given only for firm matches. A clone size is listed for some rows: how often the clone was seen (once, few, many), or a class if it is expanded.

>TRBV27|TRBD2|.|TRBJ2-3
CASSPRTSGSTDTQYF
TGTGCCAGCAGCCCCCGGACTAGCGGAAGCACAGATACGCAGTATTTT
>TRBV21-1|.|.|TRBJ2-1
CASSTGTAKCNEQFF
TGTGCCAGCAGCACCGGGACGGCGAAATGCAATGAGCAGTTCTTC
>TRBV19|TRBD2|.|TRBJ2-1
CASSARLRLAARYNEQFF
TGTGCCAGTAGTGCACGACTTCGACTAGCGGCAAGATACAATGAGCAGTTCTTC
>TRBV14|TRBD2|once|TRBJ2-1
CASSQKGLAGAREQFF
TGTGCCAGCAGCCAAAAGGGACTAGCGGGAGCGCGTGAGCAGTTCTTC
>TRBV6-6|.|.|TRBJ1-1
CASSYGLRNTEAFF
TGTGCCAGCAGTTACGGATTAAGGAACACTGAAGCTTTCTTT
>TRBV29-1|TRBD1|once|TRBJ2-7
CSVEGQGGDEQYF
TGCAGCGTCGAGGGACAGGGGGGAGACGAGCAGTACTTC
>TRBV25-1|TRBD2|.|TRBJ2-1
CASTLAGLNNEQFF
TGTGCCAGCACATTAGCGGGTCTCAACAATGAGCAGTTCTTC
>TRBV2|.|.|TRBJ1-1
CASRGLDTEAFF
TGTGCCAGCAGAGGGTTGGACACTGAAGCTTTCTTT
>TRBV15|.|.|TRBJ2-1
CATSRDVQQVEFEFF
TGTGCCACCAGCAGAGATGTTCAACAGGTGGAATTTGAGTTCTTC
>TRBV6-1|TRBD1|.|TRBJ1-2
CASSATGATNYGYTF
TGTGCCAGCAGCGCGACAGGGGCCACTAACTATGGCTACACCTTC
>TRBV4-2|TRBD1|.|TRBJ1-1
CASTLEGQVAGAFF
TGTGCCAGCACGCTCGAGGGACAGGTGGCGGGAGCTTTCTTT
>TRBV11-2|.|.|TRBJ1-1
CASSQERIIEAFF
TGTGCCAGCAGCCAAGAACGAATCATTGAAGCTTTCTTT
>TRBV7-2|.|once|TRBJ2-7
CASSLGLWAHEQYF
TGTGCCAGCAGCTTAGGTCTATGGGCCCACGAGCAGTACTTC
>TRBV28|.|.|TRBJ2-3
CASTSPRPAGSVDTQYF
TGTGCCAGCACCTCACCCCGACCGGCGGGATCGGTAGATACGCAGTATTTT
>TRBV7-9|TRBD2|.|TRBJ2-1
CASSLELAGYNEQFF
TGTGCCAGCAGCTTAGAACTAGCGGGATACAATGAGCAGTTCTTC
>TRBV7-9|TRBD2|once|TRBJ2-3
CASSRGSGTSGRTDTQYF
TGTGCCAGCAGCCGAGGGAGCGGGACTAGCGGGAGAACAGATACGCAGTATTTT
>TRBV13|TRBD2|.|TRBJ2-5
CASSVAGVETQYF
TGTGCCAGCAGCGTAGCGGGAGTGGAGACCCAGTACTTC
>TRBV28|TRBD1|.|TRBJ1-6
CASSRSGQGYNSPLHF
TGTGCCAGCAGTAGATCGGGACAGGGTTATAATTCACCCCTCCACTTT
>TRBV5-1|TRBD1|few|TRBJ1-4
CASSSGTGEEKLFF
TGCGCCAGCAGCAGCGGGACAGGGGAAGAAAAACTGTTTTTT
>TRBV19|.|.|TRBJ1-2
CASSIPTGSLEGYTF
TGTGCCAGTAGTATACCCACAGGGTCACTGGAAGGCTACACCTTC
>TRBV7-3|.|once|TRBJ2-5
CASSPSGSETQYF
TGTGCCAGCAGCCCCTCCGGGTCCGAGACCCAGTACTTC
>TRBV6-6|.|.|TRBJ1-1
CASSYRGGTNTEAFF
TGTGCCAGCAGTTATAGGGGGGGGACGAACACTGAAGCTTTCTTT
>TRBV6-6|.|.|TRBJ1-2
CASTTGNYGYTF
TGTGCCAGCACGACAGGAAACTATGGCTACACCTTC
>TRBV7-2|TRBD2|.|TRBJ2-1
CASSRLAGGIYNEQFF
TGTGCCAGCAGCCGACTAGCGGGGGGAATATACAATGAGCAGTTCTTC
>TRBV28|TRBD1|.|TRBJ2-7
CASSPGQYYEQYF
TGTGCCAGCAGTCCGGGACAGTACTACGAGCAGTACTTC
>TRBV5-5|TRBD2|.|TRBJ2-1
CASSVTSGREQFF
TGTGCCAGCAGCGTGACTAGCGGGAGGGAGCAGTTCTTC
>TRBV7-2|.|.|TRBJ2-3
CASSSSLWRFSTDTQYF
TGTGCCAGCAGCTCATCCCTGTGGCGGTTTAGCACAGATACGCAGTATTTT
>TRBV28|.|.|TRBJ1-2
CASSLEGSASYGYTF
TGTGCCAGCAGTTTGGAGGGGTCAGCTTCCTATGGCTACACCTTC
>TRBV9|.|.|TRBJ2-2
CASSEETSPRELFF
TGTGCCAGCAGCGAGGAGACGTCGCCCCGGGAGCTGTTTTTT
>TRBV5-1|TRBD2|.|TRBJ2-1
CASSLLAGLDNEQFF
TGCGCCAGCAGCTTACTAGCGGGTCTAGACAATGAGCAGTTCTTC
>TRBV11-2|.|.|TRBJ2-7
CASSLVRGGGEQYF
TGTGCCAGCAGCTTAGTGAGGGGGGGCGGCGAGCAGTACTTC
>TRBV28|TRBD2|.|TRBJ2-3
CASSLLGGSGSADTQYF
TGTGCCAGCAGTTTGTTAGGTGGTAGCGGGAGCGCAGATACGCAGTATTTT
>TRBV10-3|TRBD1|.|TRBJ1-3
CAISSTGGVGNTIYF
TGTGCCATCAGTTCGACAGGGGGCGTTGGAAACACCATATATTTT
>TRBV11-2|.|.|TRBJ2-7
CASSPRTTSSYEQYF
TGTGCCAGCAGCCCAAGGACTACGAGCTCCTACGAGCAGTACTTC
>TRBV9|.|.|TRBJ1-1
CASSVGGQGNTEAFF
TGTGCCAGCAGCGTAGGGGGGCAGGGGAACACTGAAGCTTTCTTT
>TRBV19|TRBD2|few|TRBJ2-1
CASRVAGEYNEQFF
TGTGCCAGTAGGGTAGCGGGGGAGTACAATGAGCAGTTCTTC
>TRBV4-1|TRBD2|once|TRBJ2-1
CASSSQGLAGSYNEQFF
TGCGCCAGCAGCTCCCAGGGACTAGCGGGCTCCTACAATGAGCAGTTCTTC
>TRBV28|.|.|TRBJ2-7
CASSPLRAGVSEQYF
TGTGCCAGCAGTCCCCTACGGGCAGGGGTGTCCGAGCAGTACTTC
>TRBV5-4|.|.|TRBJ2-3
CASRRDSGTDTQYF
TGTGCCAGCAGGCGGGACAGCGGAACAGATACGCAGTATTTT
>TRBV5-1|TRBD2|.|TRBJ2-1
CASSPGGAGVGNEQFF
TGCGCCAGCAGCCCGGGGGGAGCGGGAGTAGGTAATGAGCAGTTCTTC
>TRBV5-1|.|once|TRBJ2-1
CASSPGQFYNEQFF
TGCGCCAGCAGCCCGGGCCAGTTTTACAATGAGCAGTTCTTC
>TRBV7-2|.|few|TRBJ2-5
CASSLQETQYF
TGTGCCAGCAGCTTACAAGAGACCCAGTACTTC
>TRBV5-1|.|.|TRBJ1-2
CASSLGSATRDYGYTF
TGCGCCAGCAGCTTGGGAAGCGCTACGAGGGACTATGGCTACACCTTC
>TRBV9|.|.|TRBJ2-7
CASSATRSGTGVYEQYF
TGTGCCAGCAGCGCGACCCGATCCGGAACGGGCGTTTACGAGCAGTACTTC
>TRBV7-3|.|.|TRBJ2-1
CASSFQPRDPNLFF
TGTGCCAGCAGCTTCCAGCCCCGGGACCCCAATTTGTTCTTC
>TRBV19|.|.|TRBJ2-2
CASSTLFLANTGELFF
TGTGCCAGTAGTACCCTTTTTCTCGCGAACACCGGGGAGCTGTTTTTT
>TRBV9|.|.|TRBJ1-5
CASSVNNGMGRNNQPQHF
TGTGCCAGCAGCGTCAACAACGGCATGGGGCGGAACAATCAGCCCCAGCATTTT
>TRBV5-1|.|.|TRBJ2-1
CASSLAPGNEQFF
TGCGCCAGCAGCTTGGCCCCAGGCAATGAGCAGTTCTTC
>TRBV28|.|.|TRBJ2-1
CASSEGSYNEQFF
TGTGCCAGCAGTGAGGGGTCCTACAATGAGCAGTTCTTC
>TRBV10-3|.|.|TRBJ2-5
CAISEGPQRTQYF
TGTGCCATCAGTGAGGGGCCTCAGAGGACCCAGTACTTC
>TRBV6-1|.|.|TRBJ2-7
CASSYGGREQYF
TGTGCCAGCAGCTATGGAGGGCGCGAGCAGTACTTC